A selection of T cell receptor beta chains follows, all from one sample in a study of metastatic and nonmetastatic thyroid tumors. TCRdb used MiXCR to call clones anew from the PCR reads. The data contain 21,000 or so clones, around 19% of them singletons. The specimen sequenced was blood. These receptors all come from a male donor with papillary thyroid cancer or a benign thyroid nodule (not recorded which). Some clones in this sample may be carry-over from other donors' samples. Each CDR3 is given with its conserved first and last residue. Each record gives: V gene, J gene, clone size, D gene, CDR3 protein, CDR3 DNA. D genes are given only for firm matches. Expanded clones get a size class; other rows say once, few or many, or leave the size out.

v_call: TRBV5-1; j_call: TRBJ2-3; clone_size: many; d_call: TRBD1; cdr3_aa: CASSPLSRGLDTQYF; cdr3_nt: TGCGCCAGCAGCCCTCTAAGCAGGGGGCTAGATACGCAGTATTTT
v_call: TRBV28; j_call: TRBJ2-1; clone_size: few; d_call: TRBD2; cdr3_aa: CASSLVVAGYNEQFF; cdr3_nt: TGTGCCAGCAGTTTAGTTGTAGCGGGGTACAATGAGCAGTTCTTC
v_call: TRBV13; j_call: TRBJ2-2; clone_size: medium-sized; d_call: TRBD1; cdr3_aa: CASSLPRQGLGVQAGELFF; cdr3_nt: TGTGCCAGCAGCTTACCCCGACAGGGGCTCGGTGTTCAGGCCGGGGAGCTGTTTTTT
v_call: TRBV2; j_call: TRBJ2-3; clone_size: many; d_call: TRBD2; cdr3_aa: CASSPRAGGRTDTQYF; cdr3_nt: TGTGCCAGCAGCCCTAGAGCGGGGGGGAGAACAGATACGCAGTATTTT
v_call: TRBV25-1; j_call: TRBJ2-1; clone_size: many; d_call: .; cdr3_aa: CASSEWGVNEQFF; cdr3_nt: TGTGCCAGCAGTGAATGGGGGGTCAATGAGCAGTTCTTC
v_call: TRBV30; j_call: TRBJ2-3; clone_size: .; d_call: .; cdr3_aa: CAWAAGANTDTQYF; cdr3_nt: TGTGCCTGGGCAGCGGGTGCCAATACAGATACGCAGTATTTT
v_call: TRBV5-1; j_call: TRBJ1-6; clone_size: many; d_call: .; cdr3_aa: CASRIRQTYYNSPLHF; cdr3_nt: TGCGCCAGCAGGATAAGGCAGACCTACTATAATTCACCCCTCCACTTT
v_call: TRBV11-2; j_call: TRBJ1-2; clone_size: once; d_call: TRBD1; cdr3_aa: CASSPGGTGSGPYGYTF; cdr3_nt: TGTGCCAGCAGCCCCGGCGGGACAGGTTCAGGTCCCTATGGCTACACCTTC
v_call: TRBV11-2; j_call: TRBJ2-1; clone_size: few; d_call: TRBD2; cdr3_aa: CASSPVGLAGVREQFF; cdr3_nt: TGTGCCAGCAGCCCCGTGGGACTAGCGGGAGTTCGGGAGCAGTTCTTC
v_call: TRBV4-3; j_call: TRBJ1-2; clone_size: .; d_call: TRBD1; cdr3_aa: CASSQGQGMGVYTF; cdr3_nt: TGCGCCAGCAGCCAGGGACAGGGCATGGGGGTCTACACCTTC
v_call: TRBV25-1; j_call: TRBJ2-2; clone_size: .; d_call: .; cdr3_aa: CASSERTAQNTCELFF; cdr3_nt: TGTGCCAGCAGTGAAAGGACAGCACAGAACACCTGTGAGCTGTTTTTT
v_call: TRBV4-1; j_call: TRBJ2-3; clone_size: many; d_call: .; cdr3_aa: CASSQDTGFLTDTQYF; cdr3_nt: TGCGCCAGCAGCCAAGATACGGGATTTCTCACAGATACGCAGTATTTT